These 17 T cell receptor beta chains came from one sample sequenced in a study of control samples from healthy donors and cancer patients. The method was immunoSEQ multiplex PCR; TCRdb's version includes in-frame clones alone and lacks a portion of them. The top ten clones hold 13% of a sample with over 200,000 clones, about four fifths of them seen once. The sequencing sample was made of PBMCs. These receptors all come from a woman aged 60-75 years with lung cancer.

V gene TRBV5-1 combines with J gene TRBJ2-1; D is possibly TRBD1 or TRBD2 (5 bases each). From germline, CDR1 is SGHRS and CDR2 YFSETQ. V was shortened by 0 bases and J by 9 bases, with 16 bases between the two germline ends. This CDR3 is built from 15 residues. The CDR3 DNA follows: TGCGCCAGCAGCTTGGGGTCAGGGCTTGGGGGTGAGCAGTTCTTC. Its protein product is CASSLGSGLGGEQFF.

V usage is TRBV7-9 and J usage is TRBJ1-4; no clear D gene. Per germline, CDR1 SEHNR and CDR2 FQNEAQ (reference sequence). V was clipped by 0 bases and J by 3 bases, with 5 bases between them. CDR3 length equals 14 residues. The CDR3 DNA reads TGTGCCAGCAGCTTAGCTGCAGCTAATGAAAAACTGTTTTTT. As protein: CASSLAAANEKLFF.

The chain combines TRBV18 with TRBJ2-3; unclear D gene. V lost 1 base, J lost 0 bases, and 11 bases lay in between. The CDR3 length is 16 residues. The germline gives CDR1 KGHSH, CDR2 LQKENI. The CDR3 here is CASSPQQQTSTDTQYF. In DNA, the CDR3 is TGTGCCAGCTCACCACAACAGCAAACTAGCACAGATACGCAGTATTTT. The variable domain in full, with the rest retrieved from reference TRBV18 and TRBJ2-3, is NAGVMQNPRHLVRRRGQEARLRCSPMKGHSHVYWYRQLPEEGLKFMVYLQKENIIDESGMPKERFSAEFPKEGPSILRIQQVVRGDSAAYFCASSPQQQTSTDTQYFGPGTRLTVL.

In nucleotides, the CDR3 is TGTGCCAGCAGCGTAGATACTAACTATGGCTACACCTTC. Its translation: CASSVDTNYGYTF. This chain joins TRBV9 and TRBJ1-2; D gene unclear. Trimming pared 0 bases from V and 0 bases from J, leaving 3 bases between. CDR3 length: 13 amino acids. Germline loops: CDR1 SGDLS, CDR2 YYNGEE.

The chain carries TRBV6-1 and TRBJ2-7; TRBD1 agrees at 7 bases. Germline-derived CDR1 and CDR2 are MNHNS and SASEGT. The CDR3 is 17 residues long. V gave up 2 bases and J gave up 0 bases; unmatched junction bases: 10. The CDR3 nucleotides are TGTGCCAGCAGTGAAATTGACCCGGGACAGAGCTCCTACGAGCAGTACTTC. Its translation: CASSEIDPGQSSYEQYF.

The rearrangement uses TRBV28 and TRBJ1-2, with 7 bases lining up with TRBD1. The CDR3 loop spans 15 amino acids. The germline V gene has CDR1 MDHEN and CDR2 SYDVKM. Germline trimming cut 5 bases from V and 4 bases from J; bases unmatched to any gene: 10. The CDR3 is CASSTLTGSSYGYTF. The CDR3 DNA is TGTGCCAGCAGTACCCTGACAGGGTCTTCCTATGGCTACACCTTC.

This clone was observed once. The V call is TRBV28, the J call TRBJ2-3; weak D call: TRBD1 (8 bases). V dropped 5 bases and J dropped 0 bases, with 21 bases sitting between them. The CDR3 runs to 18 residues. From germline, CDR1 is MDHEN and CDR2 SYDVKM. CDR3 residues: CASSPPLTGDYSTDTQYF. CDR3 nucleotide sequence: TGTGCCAGCAGTCCCCCTTTGACAGGGGACTATAGCACAGATACGCAGTATTTT.

The V call is TRBV24-1, the J call TRBJ2-3; possible D gene TRBD1, 6 bases. V lost 2 bases and J 12 bases, leaving 17 bases between the germline ends. Germline V lookup: CDR1 KGHDR, CDR2 SFDVKD. The CDR3 is 14 residues long. This chain's CDR3 is CATSDWDISQIQYF. The CDR3 bases are TGTGCCACCAGTGATTGGGACATCTCACAGATACAGTATTTT.

Many counts were recorded for this clone. V gene TRBV3-1 (or the pseudogene TRBV3-2) combines with J gene TRBJ2-7; TRBD2 agrees at 11 bases. The J segment lost 7 bases and the V segment lost 3 bases, leaving 8 bases of the junction unmatched. Germline V gene sequence: CDR1 LGHDT, CDR2 YNNKEL (reference sequence). The CDR3 is made up of 15 amino acids. CDR3 DNA sequence: TGTGCCAGCAGCCACGGGACTAGCGGCGTGCGAGAGCAGTACTTC. It specifies CASSHGTSGVREQYF.

The rearrangement links TRBV7-3 to TRBJ1-1; D is uncertain. There are 13 residues in the CDR3. The V gene's germline CDR1 is SGHTA and CDR2 FQGTGA. V was clipped by 5 bases and J by 4 bases, with 11 bases between them. The chain's CDR3 is CASSPSRVTEAFF. The DNA for the CDR3 is TGTGCCAGCAGCCCCTCTCGGGTCACTGAAGCTTTCTTT.

V and J are TRBV9 and TRBJ1-5, with D possibly being TRBD1 (5 bases). The CDR3 covers 16 residues. Germline V gene lookup returns CDR1 SGDLS and CDR2 YYNGEE. The V and J ends lost 3 bases and 3 bases respectively, with 16 bases between them. The CDR3 nucleotides are TGTGCCAGCAGCGCAGAGGTTGAGGGGCTCAATCAGCCCCAGCATTTT. It codes for CASSAEVEGLNQPQHF.

The V call is TRBV9, the J call TRBJ1-1; TRBD1 is a possible D gene (6 bases). The CDR3 runs to 15 residues. Per the germline V gene, CDR1 is SGDLS and CDR2 is YYNGEE. The germline V and J ends were trimmed by 2 bases and 5 bases, with 16 bases remaining between them. CDR3 sequence reads: CASSVRAGEGTEAFF. For the CDR3, the DNA is TGTGCCAGCAGCGTTAGAGCAGGGGAGGGTACTGAAGCTTTCTTT.

The V call is TRBV3-1 (or the pseudogene TRBV3-2), the J call TRBJ2-4; TRBD2 is a possible D gene (5 bases). The length of the CDR3 is 15 residues. V was cut by 5 bases and J by 6 bases, with 17 bases left in between. CDR1 is LGHDT and CDR2 is YNNKEL in the germline V gene (reference sequence). This chain's CDR3 is CASSEGGPRGNIQYF. As DNA, the CDR3 is TGTGCCAGCAGCGAGGGCGGGCCCCGGGGAAACATTCAGTACTTC.

This clone was detected only once. This chain uses TRBV6-5 with TRBJ2-7; 9 positions agree with TRBD1. CDR1 is MNHEY, CDR2 SVGAGI, per germline. The CDR3 consists of 14 residues. With V trimmed by 6 bases and J by 6 bases, 9 bases remained unmatched. DNA for the CDR3: TGTGCCAGCAGGCGGACAGGGGCAAGAGTCGAGCAGTACTTC. It is translated as CASRRTGARVEQYF.

About this clone itself: Additional DNA sequences in this sample encode the identical CDR3. The rearrangement links TRBV12-3 or TRBV12-4 to TRBJ2-2; unclear D gene. CDR3 length: 13 residues. V lost 3 bases to trimming and J lost 5 bases, with 7 bases between them. The CDR3 DNA reads TGTGCCAGCAGTTTTTTGGGAACCGGGGAGCTGTTTTTT. Translated, it gives CASSFLGTGELFF.

The CDR3 sequence is CASSETGGRAYNEQFF. CDR3 coding DNA: TGTGCCAGCAGTGAAACAGGCGGGAGGGCCTACAATGAGCAGTTCTTC. The chain links TRBV2 to TRBJ2-1, with 9 bases lining up with TRBD2. Germline V CDR1 and CDR2: SNHLY, FYNNEI. The CDR3 runs 16 residues. After removal of 2 bases from V and 2 bases from J, the junction contained 4 bases not matched to a gene.

This clone was seen once. The chain has TRBV2 and TRBJ1-4; 10 bases line up with TRBD1. The CDR3 has 18 amino acids. Germline assignment: CDR1 SNHLY and CDR2 FYNNEI. Unmatched junction bases numbered 16, after V lost 8 bases and J lost 4 bases. CDR3 loop: CASHLRGRDRGLNEKLFF. CDR3 DNA sequence: TGTGCCAGCCACCTCCGAGGACGGGACAGGGGACTTAATGAAAAACTGTTTTTT.